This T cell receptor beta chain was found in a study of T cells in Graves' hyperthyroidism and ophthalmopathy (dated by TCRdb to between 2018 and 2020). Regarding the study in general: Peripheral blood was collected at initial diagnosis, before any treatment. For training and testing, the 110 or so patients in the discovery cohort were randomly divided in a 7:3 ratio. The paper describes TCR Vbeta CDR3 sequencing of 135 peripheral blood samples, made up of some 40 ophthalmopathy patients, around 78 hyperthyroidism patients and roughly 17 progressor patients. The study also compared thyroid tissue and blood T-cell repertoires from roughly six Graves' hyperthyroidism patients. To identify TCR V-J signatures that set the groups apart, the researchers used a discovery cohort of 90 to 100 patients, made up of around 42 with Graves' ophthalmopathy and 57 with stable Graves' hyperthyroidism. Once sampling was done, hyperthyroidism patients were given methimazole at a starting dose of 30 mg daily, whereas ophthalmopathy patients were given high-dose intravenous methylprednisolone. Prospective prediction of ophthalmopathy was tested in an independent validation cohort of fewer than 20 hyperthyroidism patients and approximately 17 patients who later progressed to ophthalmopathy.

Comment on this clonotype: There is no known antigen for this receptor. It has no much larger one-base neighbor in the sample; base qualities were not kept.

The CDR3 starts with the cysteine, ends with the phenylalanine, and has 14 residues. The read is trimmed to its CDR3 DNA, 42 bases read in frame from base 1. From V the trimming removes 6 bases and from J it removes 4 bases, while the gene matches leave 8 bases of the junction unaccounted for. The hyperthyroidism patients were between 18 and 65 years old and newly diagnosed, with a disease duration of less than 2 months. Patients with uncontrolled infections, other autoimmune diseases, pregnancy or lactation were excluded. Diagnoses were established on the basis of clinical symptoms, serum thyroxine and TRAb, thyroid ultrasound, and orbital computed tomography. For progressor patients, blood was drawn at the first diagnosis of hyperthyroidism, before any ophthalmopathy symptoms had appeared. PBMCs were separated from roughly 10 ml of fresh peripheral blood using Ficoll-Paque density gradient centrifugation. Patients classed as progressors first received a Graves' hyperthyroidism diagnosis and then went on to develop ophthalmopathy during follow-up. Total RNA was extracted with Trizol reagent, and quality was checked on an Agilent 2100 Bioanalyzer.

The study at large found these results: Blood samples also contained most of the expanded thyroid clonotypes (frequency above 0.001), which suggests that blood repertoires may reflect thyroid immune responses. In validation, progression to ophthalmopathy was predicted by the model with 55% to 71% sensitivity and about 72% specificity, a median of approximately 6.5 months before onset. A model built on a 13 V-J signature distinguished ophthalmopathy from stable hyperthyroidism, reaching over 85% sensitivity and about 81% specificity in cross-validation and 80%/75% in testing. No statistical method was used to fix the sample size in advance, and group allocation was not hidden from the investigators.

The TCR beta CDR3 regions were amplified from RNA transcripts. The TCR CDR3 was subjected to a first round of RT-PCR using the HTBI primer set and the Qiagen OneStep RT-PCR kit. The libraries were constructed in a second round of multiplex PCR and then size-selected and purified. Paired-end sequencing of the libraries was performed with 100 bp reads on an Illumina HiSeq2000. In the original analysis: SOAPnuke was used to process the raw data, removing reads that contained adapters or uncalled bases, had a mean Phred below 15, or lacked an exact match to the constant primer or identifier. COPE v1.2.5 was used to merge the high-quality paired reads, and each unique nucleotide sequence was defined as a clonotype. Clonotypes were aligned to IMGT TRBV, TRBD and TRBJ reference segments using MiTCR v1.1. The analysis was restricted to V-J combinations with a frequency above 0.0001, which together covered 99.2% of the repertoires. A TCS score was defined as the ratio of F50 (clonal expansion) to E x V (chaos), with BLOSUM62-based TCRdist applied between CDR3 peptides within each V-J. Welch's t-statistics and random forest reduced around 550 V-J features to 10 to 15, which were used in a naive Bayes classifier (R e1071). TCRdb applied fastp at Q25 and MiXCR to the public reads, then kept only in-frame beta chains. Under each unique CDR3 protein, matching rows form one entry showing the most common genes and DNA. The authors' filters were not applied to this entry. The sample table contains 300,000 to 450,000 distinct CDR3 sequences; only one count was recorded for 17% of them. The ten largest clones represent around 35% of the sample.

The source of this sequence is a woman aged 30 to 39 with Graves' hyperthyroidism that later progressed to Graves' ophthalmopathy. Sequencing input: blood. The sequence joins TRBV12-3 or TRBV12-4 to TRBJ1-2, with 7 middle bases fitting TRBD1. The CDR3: CASRDPQGFYGYTF. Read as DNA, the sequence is TGTGCCAGCAGGGATCCACAGGGGTTCTATGGCTACACCTTC.